The present T cell receptor beta chain was sequenced within a study of T cell clonality in common variable immunodeficiency. Study-wide results and caveats: CVID subjects showed higher TCRbeta clonality than healthy controls. Common variable immunodeficiency TCR beta sequences reportedly had fewer deletions and N-nucleotide insertions. CVID patient heterogeneity limited repertoire-clinical complication correlations. Fewer TCRbeta clones were shared among CVID subjects than controls.

Method: immunoSEQ multiplex PCR; TCRdb's copy keeps in-frame clones and lacks some. The profile covers about 34,000 clones, none occurring a single time. V gave up 0 bases and J gave up 7 bases; unmatched junction bases: 6. Looked up from germline, CDR1 is MNHEY and CDR2 is SMNVEV (reference sequence). The CDR3 sequence is 15 residues long. This clone was detected many times. Its antigen is currently unknown. The read is 3 residues too short to cover the CDR3 end, so that end is filled in from the germline J gene. The TCR originated in a person aged 18-70 years in good health. The sample was peripheral blood mononuclear cells. The chain is built from TRBV27 and TRBJ1-5; the match to TRBD1 covers 7 bases. CDR3 protein: CASSLSTGVQQPQHF. Partial CDR3 DNA: TGTGCCAGCAGTTTATCAACAGGGGTTCAACAGCCC.